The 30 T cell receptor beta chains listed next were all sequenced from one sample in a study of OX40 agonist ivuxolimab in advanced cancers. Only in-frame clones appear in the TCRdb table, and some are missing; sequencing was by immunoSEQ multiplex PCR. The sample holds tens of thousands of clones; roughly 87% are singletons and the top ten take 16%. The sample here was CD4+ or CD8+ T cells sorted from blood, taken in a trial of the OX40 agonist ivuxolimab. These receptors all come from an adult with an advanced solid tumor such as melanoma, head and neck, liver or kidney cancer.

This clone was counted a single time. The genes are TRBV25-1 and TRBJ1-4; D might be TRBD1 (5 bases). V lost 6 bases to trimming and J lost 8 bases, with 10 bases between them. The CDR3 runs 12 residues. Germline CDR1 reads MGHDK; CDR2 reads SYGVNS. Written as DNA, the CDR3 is TGTGCCAGCAGAAAGTGGGGGGAAAAACTGTTTTTT. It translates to CASRKWGEKLFF. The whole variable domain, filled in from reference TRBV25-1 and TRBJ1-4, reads EADIYQTPRYLVIGTGKKITLECSQTMGHDKMYWYQQDPGMELHLIHYSYGVNSTEKGDLSSESTVSRIRTEHFPLTLESARPSHTSQYLCASRKWGEKLFFGSGTQLSVL.

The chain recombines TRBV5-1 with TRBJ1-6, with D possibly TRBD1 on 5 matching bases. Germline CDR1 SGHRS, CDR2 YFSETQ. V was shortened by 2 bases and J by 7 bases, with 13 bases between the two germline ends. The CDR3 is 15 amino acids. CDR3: CASSFSRGQNSPLHF. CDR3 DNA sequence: TGCGCCAGCAGCTTCAGTAGAGGACAAAATTCACCCCTCCACTTT.

In nucleotides, the CDR3 is TGTGCCAGCAGCTTGAAGGGGGTCGGGGAGCAGTTCTTC. Translation: CASSLKGVGEQFF. V usage is TRBV5-4 and J usage is TRBJ2-1, with D possibly TRBD1 on 6 matching bases. The CDR3 contains 13 residues. Trimming cost V 1 base and J 10 bases, with 12 bases left between them. CDR1 is SGHNT and CDR2 is YYREEE in the germline V gene (reference sequence).

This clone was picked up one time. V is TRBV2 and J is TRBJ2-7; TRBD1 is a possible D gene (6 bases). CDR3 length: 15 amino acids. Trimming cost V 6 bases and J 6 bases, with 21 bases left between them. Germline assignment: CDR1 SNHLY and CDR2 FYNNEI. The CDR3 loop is CASSRRTSARGEQYF. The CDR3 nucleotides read TGTGCCAGCAGCCGGAGGACCTCCGCCAGGGGCGAGCAGTACTTC.

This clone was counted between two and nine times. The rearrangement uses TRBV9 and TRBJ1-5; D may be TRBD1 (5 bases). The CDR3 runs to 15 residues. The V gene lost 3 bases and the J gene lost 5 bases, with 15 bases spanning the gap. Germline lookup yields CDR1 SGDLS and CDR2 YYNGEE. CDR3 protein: CASSGKGHLDQPQHF. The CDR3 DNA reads TGTGCCAGCAGCGGCAAAGGACACCTCGATCAGCCCCAGCATTTT.

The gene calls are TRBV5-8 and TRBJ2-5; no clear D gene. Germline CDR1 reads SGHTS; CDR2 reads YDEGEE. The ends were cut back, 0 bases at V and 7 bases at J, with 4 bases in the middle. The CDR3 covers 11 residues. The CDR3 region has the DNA TGTGCCAGCAGCTTGGTTGCGACCCAGTACTTC. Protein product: CASSLVATQYF.

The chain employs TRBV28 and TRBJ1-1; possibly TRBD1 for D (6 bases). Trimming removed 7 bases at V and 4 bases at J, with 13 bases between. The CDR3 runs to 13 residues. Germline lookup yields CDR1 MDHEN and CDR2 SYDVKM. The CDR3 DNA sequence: TGTGCCAGCAATGGGGGGGCGCTCACTGAAGCTTTCTTT. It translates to CASNGGALTEAFF.

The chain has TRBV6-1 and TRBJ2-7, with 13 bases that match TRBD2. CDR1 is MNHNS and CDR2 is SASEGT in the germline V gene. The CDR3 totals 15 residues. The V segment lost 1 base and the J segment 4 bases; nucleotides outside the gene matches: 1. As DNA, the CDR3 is TGTGCCAGCAGTGAAGGGACTAGCGGGAGTTACGAGCAGTACTTC. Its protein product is CASSEGTSGSYEQYF.

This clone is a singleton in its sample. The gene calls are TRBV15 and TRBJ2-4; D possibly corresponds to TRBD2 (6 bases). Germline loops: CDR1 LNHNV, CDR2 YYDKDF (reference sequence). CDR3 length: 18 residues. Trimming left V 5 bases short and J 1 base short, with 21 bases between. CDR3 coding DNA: TGTGCCACCAGCGGTATGCTACAAGGGAGGTGGGCCAAAAACATTCAGTACTTC. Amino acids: CATSGMLQGRWAKNIQYF.

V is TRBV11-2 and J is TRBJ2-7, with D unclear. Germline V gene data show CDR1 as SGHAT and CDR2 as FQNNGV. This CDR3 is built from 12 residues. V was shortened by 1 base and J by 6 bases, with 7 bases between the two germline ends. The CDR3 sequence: CASSLVRSEQYF. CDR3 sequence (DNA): TGTGCCAGCAGCTTAGTGAGGAGCGAGCAGTACTTC. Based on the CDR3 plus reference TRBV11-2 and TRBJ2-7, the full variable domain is EAGVAQSPRYKIIEKRQSVAFWCNPISGHATLYWYQQILGQGPKLLIQFQNNGVVDDSQLPKDRFSAERLKGVDSTLKIQPAKLEDSAVYLCASSLVRSEQYFGPGTRLTVT.

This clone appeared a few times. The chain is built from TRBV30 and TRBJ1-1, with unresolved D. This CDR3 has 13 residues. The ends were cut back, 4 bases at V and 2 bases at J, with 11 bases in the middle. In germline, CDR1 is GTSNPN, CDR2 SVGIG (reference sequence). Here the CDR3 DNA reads TGTGCCTGGAAAAGAACGGAAAACACTGAAGCTTTCTTT. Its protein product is CAWKRTENTEAFF.

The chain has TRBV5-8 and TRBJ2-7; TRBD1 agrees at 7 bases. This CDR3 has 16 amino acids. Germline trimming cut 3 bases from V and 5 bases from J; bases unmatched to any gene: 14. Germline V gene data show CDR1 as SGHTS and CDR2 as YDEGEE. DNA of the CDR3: TGTGCCAGCAGCTCACCTACGGACAGGTTTGGGAACGAGCAGTACTTC. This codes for CASSSPTDRFGNEQYF. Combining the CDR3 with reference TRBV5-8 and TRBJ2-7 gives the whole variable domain EAGVTQSPTHLIKTRGQQATLRCSPISGHTSVYWYQQALGLGLQFLLWYDEGEERNRGNFPPRFSGRQFPNYSSELNVNALELEDSALYLCASSSPTDRFGNEQYFGPGTRLTVT.

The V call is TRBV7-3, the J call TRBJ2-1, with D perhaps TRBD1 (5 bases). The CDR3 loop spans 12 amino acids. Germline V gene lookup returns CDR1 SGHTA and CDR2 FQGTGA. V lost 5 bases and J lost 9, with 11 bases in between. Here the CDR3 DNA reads TGTGCCAGCAGCCAGCAGGGTGCTGAGCAGTTCTTC. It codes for CASSQQGAEQFF.

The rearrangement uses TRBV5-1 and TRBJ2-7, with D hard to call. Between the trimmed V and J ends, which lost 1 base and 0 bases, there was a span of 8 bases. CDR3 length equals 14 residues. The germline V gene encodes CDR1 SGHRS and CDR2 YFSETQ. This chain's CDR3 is CASSLLADSYEQYF. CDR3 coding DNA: TGCGCCAGCAGCTTGTTGGCGGACTCCTACGAGCAGTACTTC.

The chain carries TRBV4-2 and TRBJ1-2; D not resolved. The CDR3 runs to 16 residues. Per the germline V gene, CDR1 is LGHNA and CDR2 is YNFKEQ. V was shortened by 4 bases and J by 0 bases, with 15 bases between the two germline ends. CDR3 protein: CASSLAMEGANYGYTF. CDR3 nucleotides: TGTGCCAGCAGCCTCGCAATGGAGGGAGCTAACTATGGCTACACCTTC.

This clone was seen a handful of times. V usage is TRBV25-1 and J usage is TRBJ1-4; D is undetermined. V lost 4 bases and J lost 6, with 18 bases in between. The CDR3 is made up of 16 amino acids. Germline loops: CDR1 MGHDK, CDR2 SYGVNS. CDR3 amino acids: CASSARGGWAHEKLFF. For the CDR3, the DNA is TGTGCCAGCAGTGCGAGAGGCGGGTGGGCCCATGAAAAACTGTTTTTT.

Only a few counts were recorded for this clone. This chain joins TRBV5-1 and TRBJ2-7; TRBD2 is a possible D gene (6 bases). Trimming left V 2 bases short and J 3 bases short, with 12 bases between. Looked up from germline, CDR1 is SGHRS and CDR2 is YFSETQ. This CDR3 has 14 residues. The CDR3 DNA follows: TGCGCCAGCAGCTTTAGGGGTAGCGGCTACGAGCAGTACTTC. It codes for CASSFRGSGYEQYF.

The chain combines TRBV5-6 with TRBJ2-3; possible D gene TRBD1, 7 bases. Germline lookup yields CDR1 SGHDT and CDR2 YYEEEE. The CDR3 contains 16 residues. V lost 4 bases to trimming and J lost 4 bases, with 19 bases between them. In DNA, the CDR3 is TGTGCCAGCAGCGGGGCAGGGGGAGGCTTAGCAGATACGCAGTATTTT. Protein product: CASSGAGGGLADTQYF.

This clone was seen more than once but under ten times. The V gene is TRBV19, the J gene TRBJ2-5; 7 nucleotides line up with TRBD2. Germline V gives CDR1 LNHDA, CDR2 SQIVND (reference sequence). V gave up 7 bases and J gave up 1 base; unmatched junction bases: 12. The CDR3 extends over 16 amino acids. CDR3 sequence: CASNRRSSGTQETQYF. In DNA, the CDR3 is TGTGCCAGTAATCGACGTTCTAGCGGAACCCAAGAGACCCAGTACTTC.

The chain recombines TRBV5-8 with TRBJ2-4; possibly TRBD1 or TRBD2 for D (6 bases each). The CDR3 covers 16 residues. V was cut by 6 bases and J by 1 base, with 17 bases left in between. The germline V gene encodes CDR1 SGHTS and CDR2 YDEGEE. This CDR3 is CASNQGGYLAKNIQYF. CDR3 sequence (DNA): TGTGCCAGCAACCAAGGGGGGTATTTGGCCAAAAACATTCAGTACTTC.

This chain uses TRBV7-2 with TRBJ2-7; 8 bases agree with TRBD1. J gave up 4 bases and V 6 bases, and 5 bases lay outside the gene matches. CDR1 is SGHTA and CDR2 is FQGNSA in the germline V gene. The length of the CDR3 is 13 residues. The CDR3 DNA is TGTGCCAGCAGAGGACAGGGTTGGTACGAGCAGTACTTC. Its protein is CASRGQGWYEQYF. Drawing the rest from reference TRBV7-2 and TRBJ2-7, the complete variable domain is GAGVSQSPSNKVTEKGKDVELRCDPISGHTALYWYRQSLGQGLEFLIYFQGNSAPDKSGLPSDRFSAERTGGSVSTLTIQRTQQEDSAVYLCASRGQGWYEQYFGPGTRLTVT.

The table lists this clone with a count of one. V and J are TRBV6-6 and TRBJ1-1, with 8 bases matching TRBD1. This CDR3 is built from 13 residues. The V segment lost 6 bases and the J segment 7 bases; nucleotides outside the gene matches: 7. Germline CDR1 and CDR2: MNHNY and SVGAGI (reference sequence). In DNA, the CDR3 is TGTGCCAGCAGCCTCGACAGGGGAAGTGAAGCTTTCTTT. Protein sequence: CASSLDRGSEAFF.

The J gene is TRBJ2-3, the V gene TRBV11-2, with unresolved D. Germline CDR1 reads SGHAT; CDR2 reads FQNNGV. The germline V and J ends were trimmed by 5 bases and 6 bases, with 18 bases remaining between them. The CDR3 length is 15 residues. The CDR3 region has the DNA TGTGCCAGCAGCACCACCCGGACCCCAAGGGATACGCAGTATTTT. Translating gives CASSTTRTPRDTQYF.

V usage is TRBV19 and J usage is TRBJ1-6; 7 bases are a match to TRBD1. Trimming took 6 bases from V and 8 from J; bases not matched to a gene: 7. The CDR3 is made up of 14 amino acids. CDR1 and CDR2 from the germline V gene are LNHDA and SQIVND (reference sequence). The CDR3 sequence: CASRAGTDYSPLHF. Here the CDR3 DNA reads TGTGCCAGTAGAGCCGGGACAGACTATTCACCCCTCCACTTT.

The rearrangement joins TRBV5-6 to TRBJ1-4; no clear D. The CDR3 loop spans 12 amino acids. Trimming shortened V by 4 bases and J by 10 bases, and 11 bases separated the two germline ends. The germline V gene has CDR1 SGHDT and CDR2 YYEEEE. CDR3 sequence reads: CASSLKRGKLFF. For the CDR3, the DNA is TGTGCCAGCAGCCTGAAGCGGGGAAAACTGTTTTTT.

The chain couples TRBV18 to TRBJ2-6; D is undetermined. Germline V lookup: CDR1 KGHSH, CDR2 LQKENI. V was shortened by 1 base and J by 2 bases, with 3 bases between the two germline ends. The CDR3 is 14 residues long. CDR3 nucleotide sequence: TGTGCCAGCTCACCACGAGCTGGGGCCAACGTCCTGACTTTC. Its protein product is CASSPRAGANVLTF.

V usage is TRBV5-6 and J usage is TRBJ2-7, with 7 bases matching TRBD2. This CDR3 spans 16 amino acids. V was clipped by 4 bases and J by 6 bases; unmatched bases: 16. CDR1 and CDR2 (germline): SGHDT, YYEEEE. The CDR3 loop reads CASSPRRRTRGSEQYF. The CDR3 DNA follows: TGTGCCAGCAGCCCGCGTCGAAGGACTAGGGGCTCCGAGCAGTACTTC.

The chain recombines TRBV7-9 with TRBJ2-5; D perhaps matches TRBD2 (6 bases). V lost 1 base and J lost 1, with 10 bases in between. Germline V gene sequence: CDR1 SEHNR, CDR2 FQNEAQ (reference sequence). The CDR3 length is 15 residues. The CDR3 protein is CASSLVGGIQETQYF. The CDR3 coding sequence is TGTGCCAGCAGCTTAGTCGGGGGAATCCAAGAGACCCAGTACTTC. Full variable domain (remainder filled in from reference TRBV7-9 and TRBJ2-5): DTGVSQNPRHKITKRGQNVTFRCDPISEHNRLYWYRQTLGQGPEFLTYFQNEAQLEKSRLLSDRFSAERPKGSFSTLEIQRTEQGDSAMYLCASSLVGGIQETQYFGPGTRLLVL.

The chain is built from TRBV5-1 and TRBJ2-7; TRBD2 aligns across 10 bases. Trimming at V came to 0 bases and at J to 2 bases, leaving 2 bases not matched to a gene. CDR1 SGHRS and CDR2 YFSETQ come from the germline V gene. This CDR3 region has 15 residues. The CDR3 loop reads CASSLDTSGTYEQYF. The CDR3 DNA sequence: TGCGCCAGCAGCTTGGATACTAGCGGGACCTACGAGCAGTACTTC. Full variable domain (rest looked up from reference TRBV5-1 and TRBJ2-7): KAGVTQTPRYLIKTRGQQVTLSCSPISGHRSVSWYQQTPGQGLQFLFEYFSETQRNKGNFPGRFSGRQFSNSRSEMNVSTLELGDSALYLCASSLDTSGTYEQYFGPGTRLTVT.

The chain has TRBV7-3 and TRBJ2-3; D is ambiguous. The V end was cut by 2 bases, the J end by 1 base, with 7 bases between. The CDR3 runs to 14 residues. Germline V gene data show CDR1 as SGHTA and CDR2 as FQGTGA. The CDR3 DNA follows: TGTGCCAGCAGCTTAGGGTCGGGCACAGATACGCAGTATTTT. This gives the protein CASSLGSGTDTQYF. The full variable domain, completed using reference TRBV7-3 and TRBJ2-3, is GAGVSQTPSNKVTEKGKYVELRCDPISGHTALYWYRQSLGQGPEFLIYFQGTGAADDSGLPNDRFFAVRPEGSVSTLKIQRTERGDSAVYLCASSLGSGTDTQYFGPGTRLTVL.